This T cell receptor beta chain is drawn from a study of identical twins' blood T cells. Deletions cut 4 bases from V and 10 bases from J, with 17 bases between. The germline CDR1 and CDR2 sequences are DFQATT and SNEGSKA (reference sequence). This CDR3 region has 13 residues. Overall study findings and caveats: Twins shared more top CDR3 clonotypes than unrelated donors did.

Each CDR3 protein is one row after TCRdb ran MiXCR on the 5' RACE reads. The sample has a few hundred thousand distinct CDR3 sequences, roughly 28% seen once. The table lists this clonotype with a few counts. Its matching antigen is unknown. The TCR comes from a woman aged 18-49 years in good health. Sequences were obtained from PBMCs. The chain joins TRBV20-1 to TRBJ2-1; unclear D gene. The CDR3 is CSAKLVVDGEQFF. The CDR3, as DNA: TGCAGTGCTAAGTTGGTAGTAGACGGGGAGCAGTTCTTC.